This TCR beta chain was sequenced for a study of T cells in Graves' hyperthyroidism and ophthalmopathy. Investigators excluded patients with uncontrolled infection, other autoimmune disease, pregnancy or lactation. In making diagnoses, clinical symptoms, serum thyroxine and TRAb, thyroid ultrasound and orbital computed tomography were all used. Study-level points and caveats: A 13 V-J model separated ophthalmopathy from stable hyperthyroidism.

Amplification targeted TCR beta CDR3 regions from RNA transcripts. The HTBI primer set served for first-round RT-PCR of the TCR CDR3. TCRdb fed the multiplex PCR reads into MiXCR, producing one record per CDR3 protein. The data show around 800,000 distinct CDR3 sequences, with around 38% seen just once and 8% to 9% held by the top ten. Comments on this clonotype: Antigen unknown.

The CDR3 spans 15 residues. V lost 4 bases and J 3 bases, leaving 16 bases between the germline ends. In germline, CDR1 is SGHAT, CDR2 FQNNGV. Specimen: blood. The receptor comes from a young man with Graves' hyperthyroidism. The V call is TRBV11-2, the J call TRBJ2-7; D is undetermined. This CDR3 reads CASSSRTASYYEQYF. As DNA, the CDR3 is TGTGCCAGCAGCTCCCGGACGGCCAGCTACTACGAGCAGTACTTC.